This T cell receptor (beta chain) came from a study of pediatric ulcerative colitis. At the level of the study: Fewer than 10 patients showed pancolitis and two showed left-sided colitis. Notes on the study in general: Some T cells in rectal biopsies may come from blood, especially with overt colitis.

This CDR3 region has 14 residues. The trim removed 3 bases at V and 6 bases at J, leaving 5 bases unmatched. The germline gives CDR1 MNHEY, CDR2 SVGAGI. Rectal tissue came from one to two pinch biopsies taken at colonoscopy. On this clone: Its antigen is unknown.

Sequencing used immunoSEQ multiplex PCR; TCRdb keeps in-frame clones, though not all of them. The repertoire consists of tens of thousands of clones, with roughly 73% occurring once and the leading ten covering about 0.73%. Sequencing was done on a sample of gut tissue. The rearrangement links TRBV6-5 to TRBJ1-2; 9 bases are a match to TRBD1. This clonotype originated in a boy aged 10-17 years with moderate ulcerative colitis. The CDR3 spells CASSYGTGGNGYTF. For the CDR3, the DNA is TGTGCCAGCAGTTATGGAACAGGGGGCAATGGCTACACCTTC.